These 11 T cell receptor beta chains were all obtained from the same sample, sequenced in a study of PD-L1 blockade in urothelial cancer. Profiled with immunoSEQ multiplex PCR; TCRdb holds only in-frame clones, not every one. The sample lists roughly 45,000 clones; 88% were seen once. Sample: PBMCs, taken around atezolizumab (anti-PD-L1) treatment. The origin of the receptors is a woman aged 55 to 70 with urothelial cancer.

This clone showed up just a few times. The J gene is TRBJ2-7, the V gene TRBV19, with a possible D match to TRBD1 (5 bases). The CDR3 has 13 amino acids. The germline V and J ends were trimmed by 5 bases and 0 bases, with 8 bases remaining between them. The germline V gene encodes CDR1 LNHDA and CDR2 SQIVND (reference sequence). The CDR3, as DNA: TGTGCCAGTAGTCTCGACAGCTCCTACGAGCAGTACTTC. As protein: CASSLDSSYEQYF.

The V call is TRBV5-1, the J call TRBJ2-3; possible D gene TRBD2, 6 bases. Between the trimmed V and J ends, which lost 0 bases and 9 bases, there was a span of 14 bases. The CDR3 covers 14 residues. In germline, CDR1 is SGHRS, CDR2 YFSETQ. CDR3: CASSLASWGETQYF. The CDR3 nucleotides are TGCGCCAGCAGCTTGGCTAGCTGGGGGGAGACGCAGTATTTT.

This sequence joins TRBV5-4 and TRBJ2-3; D is unresolved. The CDR3 extends over 14 amino acids. The V end was cut by 0 bases, the J end by 9 bases, with 14 bases between. Germline V CDR1 and CDR2: SGHNT, YYREEE (reference sequence). The CDR3 reads CASSLASKDGTQYF. CDR3 DNA: TGTGCCAGCAGCTTGGCCTCGAAAGACGGGACGCAGTATTTT.

V is TRBV19 and J is TRBJ2-1; TRBD2 aligns across 13 bases. The V segment lost 3 bases and the J segment 5 bases; nucleotides outside the gene matches: 1. The CDR3 has 15 amino acids. Germline-derived CDR1 and CDR2 are LNHDA and SQIVND (reference sequence). The chain's CDR3 is CASSMGTSGDNEQFF. The CDR3 DNA is TGTGCCAGTAGTATGGGGACTAGCGGGGACAATGAGCAGTTCTTC.

This clone was counted only a few times. This chain uses TRBV29-1 with TRBJ1-4, with TRBD1 identical over 10 bases. This CDR3 contains 12 residues. In germline, CDR1 is SQVTM, CDR2 ANQGSEA. The V and J ends lost 7 bases and 8 bases, in that order; junction bases with no gene match: 4. In DNA, the CDR3 is TGCAGCGCGGGACAGGGGACCGAAAAACTGTTTTTT. Amino acids: CSAGQGTEKLFF.

This rearrangement joins TRBV18 to TRBJ2-7; 8 bases line up with TRBD1. Germline trimming cut 1 base from V and 1 base from J; bases unmatched to any gene: 6. In germline, CDR1 is KGHSH, CDR2 LQKENI. CDR3 length: 16 residues. CDR3 DNA: TGTGCCAGCTCACCACTACAGGGGGTAGGGTCCTACGAGCAGTACTTC. Its translation is CASSPLQGVGSYEQYF. Full variable domain (rest looked up from reference TRBV18 and TRBJ2-7): NAGVMQNPRHLVRRRGQEARLRCSPMKGHSHVYWYRQLPEEGLKFMVYLQKENIIDESGMPKERFSAEFPKEGPSILRIQQVVRGDSAAYFCASSPLQGVGSYEQYFGPGTRLTVT.

J is TRBJ2-5 and V is TRBV4-1; TRBD2 matches 8 bases. Germline V CDR1 and CDR2: MGHRA, YSYEKL. V shed 4 bases, J shed 1 base, and the junction held 8 bases outside the gene matches. The CDR3 sequence is 16 residues long. The CDR3 DNA reads as TGCGCCAGCAGCCCTCATCGAGGACTAGCCCAAGAGACCCAGTACTTC. Protein sequence: CASSPHRGLAQETQYF.

The genes are TRBV5-5 and TRBJ2-1; tentatively, D is TRBD2 (5 bases). Looked up from germline, CDR1 is SGHKS and CDR2 is YYEKEE (reference sequence). The CDR3 totals 15 residues. V shed 0 bases and J shed 1 base, with 8 bases lying between them. The CDR3 loop is CASSLEEGSYNEQFF. The CDR3 DNA is TGTGCCAGCAGCTTGGAAGAGGGTTCCTACAATGAGCAGTTCTTC.

This chain links TRBV27 with TRBJ2-7; 9 positions agree with TRBD2. Germline assignment: CDR1 MNHEY and CDR2 SMNVEV (reference sequence). Trimming removed 5 bases from V and 4 bases from J; junction bases left unmatched: 15. CDR3 length equals 17 residues. CDR3 sequence reads: CASSPPISGSPSYEQYF. The CDR3, as DNA: TGTGCCAGCAGTCCGCCTATTAGCGGGAGCCCTTCGTACGAGCAGTACTTC.

The V gene is TRBV27, the J gene TRBJ2-3; D ambiguous. V shed 5 bases and J shed 0 bases, with 12 bases lying between them. Germline values: CDR1 MNHEY, CDR2 SMNVEV (reference sequence). There are 15 residues in the CDR3. The CDR3 sequence: CASSPLGSSTDTQYF. The CDR3 nucleotides are TGTGCCAGCAGTCCCCTAGGCAGTAGCACAGATACGCAGTATTTT.

The chain employs TRBV28 and TRBJ2-2; 9 bases are a match to TRBD1. The CDR3 extends over 16 amino acids. J gave up 4 bases and V 6 bases, and 9 bases lay outside the gene matches. Germline-derived CDR1 and CDR2 are MDHEN and SYDVKM. CDR3 in DNA: TGTGCCAGCAGCCTACCGGGACAGGGAGTCACCGGGGAGCTGTTTTTT. Translation: CASSLPGQGVTGELFF.